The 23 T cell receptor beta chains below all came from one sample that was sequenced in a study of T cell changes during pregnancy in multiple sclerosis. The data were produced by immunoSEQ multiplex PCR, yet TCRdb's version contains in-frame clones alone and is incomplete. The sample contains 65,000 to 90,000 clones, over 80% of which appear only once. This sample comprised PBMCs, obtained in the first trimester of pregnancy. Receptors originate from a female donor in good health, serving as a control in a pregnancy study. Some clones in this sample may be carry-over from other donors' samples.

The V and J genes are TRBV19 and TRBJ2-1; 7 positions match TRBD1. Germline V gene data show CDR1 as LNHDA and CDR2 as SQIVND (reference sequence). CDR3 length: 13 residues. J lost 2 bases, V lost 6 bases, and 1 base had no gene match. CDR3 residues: CASSGTAYNEQFF. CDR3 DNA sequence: TGTGCCAGTAGCGGGACAGCCTACAATGAGCAGTTCTTC.

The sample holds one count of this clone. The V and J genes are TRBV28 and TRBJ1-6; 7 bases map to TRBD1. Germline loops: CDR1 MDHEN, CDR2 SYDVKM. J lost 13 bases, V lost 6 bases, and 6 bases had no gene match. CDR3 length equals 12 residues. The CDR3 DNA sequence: TGTGCCAGCAGACCTGGACAGGCGCCCCTCCACTTT. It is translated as CASRPGQAPLHF.

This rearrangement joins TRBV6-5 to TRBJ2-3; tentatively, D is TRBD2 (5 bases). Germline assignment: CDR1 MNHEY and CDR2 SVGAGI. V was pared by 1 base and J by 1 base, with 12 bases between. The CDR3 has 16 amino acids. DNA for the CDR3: TGTGCCAGCAGTTACTACGGACTCCTAGGCACAGATACGCAGTATTTT. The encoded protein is CASSYYGLLGTDTQYF.

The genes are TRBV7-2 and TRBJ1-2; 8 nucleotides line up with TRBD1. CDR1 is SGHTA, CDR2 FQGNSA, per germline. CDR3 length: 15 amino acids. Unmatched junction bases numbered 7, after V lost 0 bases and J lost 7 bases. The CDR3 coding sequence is TGTGCCAGCAGCTTAGCGCTGGCAGGGGGCGGTGGCTACACCTTC. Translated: CASSLALAGGGGYTF.

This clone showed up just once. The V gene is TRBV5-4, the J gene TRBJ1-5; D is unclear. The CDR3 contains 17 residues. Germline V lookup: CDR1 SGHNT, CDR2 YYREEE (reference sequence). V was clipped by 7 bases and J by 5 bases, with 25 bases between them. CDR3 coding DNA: TGTGCCAGCTTTACCCGGAGCCGGTCCCATATTGATCAGCCCCAGCATTTT. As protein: CASFTRSRSHIDQPQHF.

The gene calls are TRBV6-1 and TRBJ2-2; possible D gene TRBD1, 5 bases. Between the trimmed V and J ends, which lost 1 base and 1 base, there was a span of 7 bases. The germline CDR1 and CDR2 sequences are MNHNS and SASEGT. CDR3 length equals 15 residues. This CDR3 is CASSEEQGNTGELFF. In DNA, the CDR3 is TGTGCCAGCAGTGAAGAGCAGGGGAACACCGGGGAGCTGTTTTTT.

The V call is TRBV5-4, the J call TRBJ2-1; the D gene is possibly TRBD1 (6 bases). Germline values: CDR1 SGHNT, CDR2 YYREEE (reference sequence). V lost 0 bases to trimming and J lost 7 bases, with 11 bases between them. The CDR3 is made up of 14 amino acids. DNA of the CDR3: TGTGCCAGCAGCTTGGGTGGGGGCCAGAATGAGCAGTTCTTC. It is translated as CASSLGGGQNEQFF.

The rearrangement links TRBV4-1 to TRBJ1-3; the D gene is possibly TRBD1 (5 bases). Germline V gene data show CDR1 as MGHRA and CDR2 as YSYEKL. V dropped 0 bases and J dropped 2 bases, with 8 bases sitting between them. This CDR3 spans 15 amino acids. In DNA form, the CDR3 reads TGCGCCAGCAGCCAAGAATTGGGGCCTGGAAACACCATATATTTT. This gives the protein CASSQELGPGNTIYF.

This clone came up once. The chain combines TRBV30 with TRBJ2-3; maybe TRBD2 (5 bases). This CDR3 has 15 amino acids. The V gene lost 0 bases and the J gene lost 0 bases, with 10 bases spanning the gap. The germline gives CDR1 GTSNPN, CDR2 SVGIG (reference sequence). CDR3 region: CAWSVAVTSTDTQYF. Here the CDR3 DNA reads TGTGCCTGGAGTGTAGCGGTAACTAGCACAGATACGCAGTATTTT.

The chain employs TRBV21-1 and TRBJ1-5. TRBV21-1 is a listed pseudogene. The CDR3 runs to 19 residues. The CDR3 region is CASSKGGGGLGKSLSPQHF. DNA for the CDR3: TGTGCCAGCAGCAAGGGAGGAGGAGGACTAGGGAAATCCCTGTCGCCCCAGCATTTT.

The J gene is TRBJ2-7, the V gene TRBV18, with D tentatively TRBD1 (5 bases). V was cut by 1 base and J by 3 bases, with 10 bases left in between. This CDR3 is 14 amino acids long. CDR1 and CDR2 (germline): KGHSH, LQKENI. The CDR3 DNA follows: TGTGCCAGCTCACCACAGGGGTCAGTCTACGAGCAGTACTTC. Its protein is CASSPQGSVYEQYF.

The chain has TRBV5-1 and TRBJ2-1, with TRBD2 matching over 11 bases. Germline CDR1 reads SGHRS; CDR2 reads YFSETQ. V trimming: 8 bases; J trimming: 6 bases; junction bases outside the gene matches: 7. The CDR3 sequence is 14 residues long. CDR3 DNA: TGCGCCAGGCGCGGACTAGCGGGTACCAATGAGCAGTTCTTC. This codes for CARRGLAGTNEQFF.

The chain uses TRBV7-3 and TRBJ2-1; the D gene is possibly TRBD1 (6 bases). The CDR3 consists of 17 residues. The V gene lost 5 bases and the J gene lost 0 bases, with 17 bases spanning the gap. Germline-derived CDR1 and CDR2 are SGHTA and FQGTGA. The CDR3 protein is CASSIKGLGGSYNEQFF. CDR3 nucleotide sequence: TGTGCCAGCAGCATAAAGGGGCTAGGGGGCTCCTACAATGAGCAGTTCTTC.

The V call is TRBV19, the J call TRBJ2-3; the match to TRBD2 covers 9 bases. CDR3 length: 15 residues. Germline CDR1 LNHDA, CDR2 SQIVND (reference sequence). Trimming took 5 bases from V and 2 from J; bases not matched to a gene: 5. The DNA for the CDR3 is TGTGCCAGTAGTTTCCTAGCGGGATACACAGATACGCAGTATTTT. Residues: CASSFLAGYTDTQYF. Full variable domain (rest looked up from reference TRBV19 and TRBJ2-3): DGGITQSPKYLFRKEGQNVTLSCEQNLNHDAMYWYRQDPGQGLRLIYYSQIVNDFQKGDIAEGYSVSREKKESFPLTVTSAQKNPTAFYLCASSFLAGYTDTQYFGPGTRLTVL.

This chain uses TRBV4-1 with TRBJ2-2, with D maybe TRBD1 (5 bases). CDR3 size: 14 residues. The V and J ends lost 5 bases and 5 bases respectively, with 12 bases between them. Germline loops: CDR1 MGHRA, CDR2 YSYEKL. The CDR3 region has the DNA TGCGCCAGCAGCTTGATGCAGGGAACCGGGGAGCTGTTTTTT. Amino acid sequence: CASSLMQGTGELFF.

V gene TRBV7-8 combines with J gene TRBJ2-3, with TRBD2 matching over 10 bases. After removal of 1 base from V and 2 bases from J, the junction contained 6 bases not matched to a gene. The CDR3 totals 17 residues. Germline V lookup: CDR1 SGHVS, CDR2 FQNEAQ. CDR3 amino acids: CASSLVAGGFFTDTQYF. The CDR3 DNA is TGTGCCAGCAGCTTAGTAGCGGGGGGTTTTTTCACAGATACGCAGTATTTT.

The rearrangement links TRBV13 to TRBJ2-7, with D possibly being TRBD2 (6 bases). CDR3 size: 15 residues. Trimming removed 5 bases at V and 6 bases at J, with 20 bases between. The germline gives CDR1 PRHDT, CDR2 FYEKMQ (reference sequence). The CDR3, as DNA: TGTGCCAGCAGCCCCCGACTAGTGAGTCCCCTCGAGCAGTACTTC. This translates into CASSPRLVSPLEQYF.

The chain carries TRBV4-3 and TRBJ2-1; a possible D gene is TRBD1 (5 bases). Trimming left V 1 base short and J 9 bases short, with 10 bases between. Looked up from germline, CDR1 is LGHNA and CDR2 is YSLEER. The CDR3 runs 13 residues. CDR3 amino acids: CASSQGSRGEQFF. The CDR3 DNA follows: TGCGCCAGCAGCCAAGGGTCTAGGGGTGAGCAGTTCTTC.

CDR3 in DNA: TGCGCCAGCAGCTTGGCCGAGCCCACTGAAGCTTTCTTT. Encoded protein: CASSLAEPTEAFF. The chain recombines TRBV5-1 with TRBJ1-1; D is uncertain. The CDR3 is 13 amino acids. The germline V and J ends were trimmed by 0 bases and 4 bases, with 7 bases remaining between them. Germline loops: CDR1 SGHRS, CDR2 YFSETQ. Looking up the rest from reference TRBV5-1 and TRBJ1-1 gives the full variable domain: KAGVTQTPRYLIKTRGQQVTLSCSPISGHRSVSWYQQTPGQGLQFLFEYFSETQRNKGNFPGRFSGRQFSNSRSEMNVSTLELGDSALYLCASSLAEPTEAFFGQGTRLTVV.

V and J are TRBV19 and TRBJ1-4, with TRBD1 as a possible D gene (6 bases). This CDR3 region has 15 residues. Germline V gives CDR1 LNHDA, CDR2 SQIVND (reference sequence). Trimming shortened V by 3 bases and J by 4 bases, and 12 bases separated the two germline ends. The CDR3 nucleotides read TGTGCCAGTAGTATTTCGACAGGATTTAATGAAAAACTGTTTTTT. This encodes CASSISTGFNEKLFF.

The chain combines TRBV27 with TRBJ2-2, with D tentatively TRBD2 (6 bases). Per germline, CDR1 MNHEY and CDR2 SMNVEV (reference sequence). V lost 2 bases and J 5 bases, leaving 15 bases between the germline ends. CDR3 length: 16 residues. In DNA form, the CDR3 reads TGTGCCAGCAGTTTAATCGGGCTAGCGCTAACCGGGGAGCTGTTTTTT. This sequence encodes CASSLIGLALTGELFF.

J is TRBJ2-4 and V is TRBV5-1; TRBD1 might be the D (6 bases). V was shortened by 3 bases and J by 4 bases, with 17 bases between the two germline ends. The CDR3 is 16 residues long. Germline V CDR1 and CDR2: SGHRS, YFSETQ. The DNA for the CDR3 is TGCGCCAGCAGCTCATTACAGGGAGTGGGTAAAAACATTCAGTACTTC. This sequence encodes CASSSLQGVGKNIQYF. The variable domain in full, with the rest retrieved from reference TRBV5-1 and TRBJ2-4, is KAGVTQTPRYLIKTRGQQVTLSCSPISGHRSVSWYQQTPGQGLQFLFEYFSETQRNKGNFPGRFSGRQFSNSRSEMNVSTLELGDSALYLCASSSLQGVGKNIQYFGAGTRLSVL.

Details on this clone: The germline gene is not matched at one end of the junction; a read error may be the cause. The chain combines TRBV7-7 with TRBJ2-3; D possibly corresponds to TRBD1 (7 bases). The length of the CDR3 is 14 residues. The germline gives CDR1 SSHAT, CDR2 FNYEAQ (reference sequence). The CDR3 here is CASSPTGRTDTQYF. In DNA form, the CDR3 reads TGTGCTAGCAGCCCGACAGGGAGGACAGATACGCAGTATTTT.